Listed here is a single TCR beta chain. Sequenced by immunoSEQ multiplex PCR; TCRdb stores in-frame clones only, minus some. The sample gives about 73,000 clones, around 70% of which show up once; roughly a fifth is in the top ten. The sample comes from a study of blood T cell repertoires in COVID-19. Study-wide context: In each case, the material was cDNA or gDNA derived from T cells, B-cell-depleted T cells, or PBMCs.

This CDR3 spans 12 amino acids. Germline assignment: CDR1 SQVTM and CDR2 ANQGSEA. V gave up 7 bases and J gave up 8 bases, with 18 bases separating them. This receptor was taken from a man aged 60 to 69 with acute or convalescent COVID-19. The sequenced sample consisted of peripheral blood. The rearrangement uses TRBV29-1 and TRBJ2-7; D may be TRBD1 (6 bases). The CDR3 spells CSGQGKGDKQYF. CDR3 sequence (DNA): TGCAGCGGGCAGGGGAAGGGTGACAAGCAGTACTTC.